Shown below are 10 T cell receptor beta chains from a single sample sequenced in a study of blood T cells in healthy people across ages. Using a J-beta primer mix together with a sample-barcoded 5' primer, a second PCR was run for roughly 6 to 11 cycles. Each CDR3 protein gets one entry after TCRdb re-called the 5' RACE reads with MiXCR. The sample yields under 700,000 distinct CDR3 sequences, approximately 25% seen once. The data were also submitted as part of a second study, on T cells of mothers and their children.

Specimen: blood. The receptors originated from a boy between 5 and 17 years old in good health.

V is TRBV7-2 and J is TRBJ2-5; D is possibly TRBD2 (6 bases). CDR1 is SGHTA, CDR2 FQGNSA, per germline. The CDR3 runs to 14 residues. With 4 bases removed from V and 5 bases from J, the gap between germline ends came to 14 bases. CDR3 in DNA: TGTGCCAGCAGCTATGGGGGGATTTGGGAGACCCAGTACTTC. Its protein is CASSYGGIWETQYF. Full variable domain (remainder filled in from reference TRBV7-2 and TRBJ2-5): GAGVSQSPSNKVTEKGKDVELRCDPISGHTALYWYRQSLGQGLEFLIYFQGNSAPDKSGLPSDRFSAERTGGSVSTLTIQRTQQEDSAVYLCASSYGGIWETQYFGPGTRLLVL.

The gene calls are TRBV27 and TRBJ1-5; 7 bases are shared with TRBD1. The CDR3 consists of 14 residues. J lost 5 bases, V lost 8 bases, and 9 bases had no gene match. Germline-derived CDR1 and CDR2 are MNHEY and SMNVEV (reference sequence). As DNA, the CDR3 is TGTGCCAGCCGAAAAGACAGGGTAGATCAGCCCCAGCATTTT. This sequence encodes CASRKDRVDQPQHF.

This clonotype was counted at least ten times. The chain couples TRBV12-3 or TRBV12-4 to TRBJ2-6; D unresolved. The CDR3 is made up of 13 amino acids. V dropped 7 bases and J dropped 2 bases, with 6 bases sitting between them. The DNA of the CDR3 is TGTGCCAGCAATTTGCCTGGGGCCAACGTCCTGACTTTC. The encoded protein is CASNLPGANVLTF.

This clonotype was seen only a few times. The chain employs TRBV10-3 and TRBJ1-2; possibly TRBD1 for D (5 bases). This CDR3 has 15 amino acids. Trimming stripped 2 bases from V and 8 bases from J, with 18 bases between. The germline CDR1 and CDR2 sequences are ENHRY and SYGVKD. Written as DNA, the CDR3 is TGTGCCATCAGTGAGCCAGGGTGGGAGTACCTCGGCTACACCTTC. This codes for CAISEPGWEYLGYTF.

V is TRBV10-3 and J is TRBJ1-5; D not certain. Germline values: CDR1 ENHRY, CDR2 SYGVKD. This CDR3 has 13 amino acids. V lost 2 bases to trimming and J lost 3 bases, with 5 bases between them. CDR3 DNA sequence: TGTGCCATCAGTGAGATCGACAATCAGCCCCAGCATTTT. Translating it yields CAISEIDNQPQHF.

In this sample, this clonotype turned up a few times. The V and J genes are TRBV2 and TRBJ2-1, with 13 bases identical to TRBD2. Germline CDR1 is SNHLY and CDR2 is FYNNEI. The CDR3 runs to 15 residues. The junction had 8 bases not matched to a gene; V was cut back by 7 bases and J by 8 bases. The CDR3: CASTLTSGGAYEQFF. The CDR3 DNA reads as TGTGCCAGCACCTTAACTAGCGGGGGGGCCTATGAGCAGTTCTTC.

For the CDR3, the DNA is TGTGCCATCAGTACTAGCGGGTCTTCAGATACGCAGTATTTT. It translates to CAISTSGSSDTQYF. J is TRBJ2-3 and V is TRBV10-3; TRBD2 matches at 9 bases. The germline V gene has CDR1 ENHRY and CDR2 SYGVKD. V was pared by 5 bases and J by 4 bases, with 4 bases of the junction left unmatched. The CDR3 loop spans 14 amino acids.

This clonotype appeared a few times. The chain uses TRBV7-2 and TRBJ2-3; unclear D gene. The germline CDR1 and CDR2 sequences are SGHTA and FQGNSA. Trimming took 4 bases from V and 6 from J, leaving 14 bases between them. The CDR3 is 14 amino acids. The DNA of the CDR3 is TGTGCCAGCAGCTCGCTCCCCTCTTCGGATACGCAGTATTTT. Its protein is CASSSLPSSDTQYF. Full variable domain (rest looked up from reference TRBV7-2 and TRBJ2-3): GAGVSQSPSNKVTEKGKDVELRCDPISGHTALYWYRQSLGQGLEFLIYFQGNSAPDKSGLPSDRFSAERTGGSVSTLTIQRTQQEDSAVYLCASSSLPSSDTQYFGPGTRLTVL.

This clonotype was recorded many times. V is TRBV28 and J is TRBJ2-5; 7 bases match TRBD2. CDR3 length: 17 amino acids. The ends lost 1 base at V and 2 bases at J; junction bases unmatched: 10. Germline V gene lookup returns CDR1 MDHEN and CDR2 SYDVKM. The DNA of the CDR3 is TGTGCCAGCAGTTTATACCCCCTGCGGGAGACGCAAGAGACCCAGTACTTC. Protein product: CASSLYPLRETQETQYF. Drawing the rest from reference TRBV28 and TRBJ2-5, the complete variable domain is DVKVTQSSRYLVKRTGEKVFLECVQDMDHENMFWYRQDPGLGLRLIYFSYDVKMKEKGDIPEGYSVSREKKERFSLILESASTNQTSMYLCASSLYPLRETQETQYFGPGTRLLVL.

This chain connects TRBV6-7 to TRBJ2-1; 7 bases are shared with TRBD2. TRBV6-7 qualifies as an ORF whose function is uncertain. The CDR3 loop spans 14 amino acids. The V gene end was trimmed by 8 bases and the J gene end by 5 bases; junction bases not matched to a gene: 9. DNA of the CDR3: TGTGCCAGCGCCGCTAGCGGCGGTCACAATGAGCAGTTCTTC. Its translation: CASAASGGHNEQFF.